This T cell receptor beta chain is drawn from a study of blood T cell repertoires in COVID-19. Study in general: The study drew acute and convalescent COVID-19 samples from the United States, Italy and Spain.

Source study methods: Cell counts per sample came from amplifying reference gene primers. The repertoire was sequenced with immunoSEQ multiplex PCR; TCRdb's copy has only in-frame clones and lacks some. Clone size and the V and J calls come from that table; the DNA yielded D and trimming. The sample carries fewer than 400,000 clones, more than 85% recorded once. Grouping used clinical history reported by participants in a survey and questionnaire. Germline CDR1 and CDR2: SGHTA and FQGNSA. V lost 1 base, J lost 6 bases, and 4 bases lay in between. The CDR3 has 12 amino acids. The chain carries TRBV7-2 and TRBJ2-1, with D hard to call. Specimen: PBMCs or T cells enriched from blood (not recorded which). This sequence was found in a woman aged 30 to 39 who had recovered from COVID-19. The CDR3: CASSLDSNEQFF. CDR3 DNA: TGTGCCAGCAGCTTAGACAGCAATGAGCAGTTCTTC. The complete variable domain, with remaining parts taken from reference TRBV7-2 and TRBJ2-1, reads GAGVSQSPSNKVTEKGKDVELRCDPISGHTALYWYRQSLGQGLEFLIYFQGNSAPDKSGLPSDRFSAERTGGSVSTLTIQRTQQEDSAVYLCASSLDSNEQFFGPGTRLTVL.